This TCR beta chain comes out of a study of blood T cell repertoires in COVID-19. About the research overall: Acute-phase and convalescent COVID-19 samples originated in the United States, Italy and Spain.

Per the original methods: Reference gene primer amplification gave estimated nucleated cell counts. Repertoires were generated with immunoSEQ multiplex PCR, while TCRdb's copy carries only in-frame clones and drops some. V and J calls and clone size come straight from that table; D and trimming were deduced from the DNA. Seen here are 130,000 to 150,000 clones, roughly 90% observed once, and the top ten hold 1.2%. This CDR3 contains 14 residues. V lost 4 bases, J lost 0 bases, and 9 bases lay in between. Germline values: CDR1 MNHNY, CDR2 SVGAGI (reference sequence). V gene TRBV6-6 combines with J gene TRBJ1-2; D is possibly TRBD1 (5 bases). The source is a woman in her twenties or thirties with acute COVID-19. The sequencing sample was made of PBMCs or T cells enriched from blood (not recorded which). CDR3 sequence: CASSFDRANYGYTF. CDR3 in DNA: TGTGCCAGCAGTTTCGACAGAGCTAACTATGGCTACACCTTC.